This T cell receptor beta chain was identified during a study of response to subunit inactivated influenza vaccine. Study observations and caveats: After each seasonal influenza vaccination, few new T cells are recruited, the authors suggested.

Trimming cost V 3 bases and J 2 bases, with 11 bases left between them. Per the germline V gene, CDR1 is DFQATT and CDR2 is SNEGSKA (reference sequence). This CDR3 contains 13 residues. This clonotype was observed a few times. Its target is unknown. TCRdb re-called the RT-PCR reads through MiXCR, storing one row per CDR3 protein. The repertoire holds about 780,000 distinct CDR3 sequences, 18% seen once, with 9.5% to 13% in the top ten. Source: PBMCs from blood, taken around 5 days after vaccination. The receptor's source is a man over 45 who received an inactivated influenza vaccine. The chain is built from TRBV20-1 and TRBJ2-7, with D maybe TRBD1 (5 bases). The CDR3 loop is CSASPAGTYEQYF. The CDR3 bases are TGCAGTGCTAGCCCCGCAGGGACCTACGAGCAGTACTTC.